In its sample, the clone carrying this TCR beta chain was seen once. The data stem from a study of shared T cell receptors in the human thymus. TCRdb's copy holds only in-frame clones and misses some; the assay was immunoSEQ multiplex PCR. The sample has some 720,000 clones, approximately 87% seen once. The germline V and J ends were trimmed by 1 base and 5 bases, with 12 bases remaining between them. Germline lookup yields CDR1 LGHNA and CDR2 YNFKEQ. The CDR3 is made up of 15 amino acids. Another study also made use of these data, one on human thymus T cells. That report adds: Corrective cardiac operations yielded the resected thymus tissue.

The material sequenced was thymocytes. This clonotype was sampled from a boy under two years old with a congenital heart defect. J is TRBJ2-1 and V is TRBV4-2; D gene uncertain. CDR3 in DNA: TGTGCCAGCAGCCAAGGGCGGAGAACGGACAATGAGCAGTTCTTC. Residues: CASSQGRRTDNEQFF.